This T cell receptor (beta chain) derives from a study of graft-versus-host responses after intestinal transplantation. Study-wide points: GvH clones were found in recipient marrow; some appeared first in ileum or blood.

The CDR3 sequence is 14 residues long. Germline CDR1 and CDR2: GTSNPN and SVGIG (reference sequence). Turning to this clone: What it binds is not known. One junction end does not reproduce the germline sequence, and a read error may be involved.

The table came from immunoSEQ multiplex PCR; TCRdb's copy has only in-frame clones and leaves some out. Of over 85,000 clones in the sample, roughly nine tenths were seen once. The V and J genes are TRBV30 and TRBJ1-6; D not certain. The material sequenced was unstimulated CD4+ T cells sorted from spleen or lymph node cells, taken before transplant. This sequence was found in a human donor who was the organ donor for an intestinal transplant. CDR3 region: CAWKAGRRNSPLHF. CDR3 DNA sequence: TGTGCCTGGAAGGCAGGCCGACGGAATTCGCCCCTCCACTTT.